The 21 T cell receptor beta chains listed next were all sequenced from one sample in a study of yellow fever vaccine responses in identical twins. Via MiXCR, TCRdb re-called the RT-PCR reads, giving one row per CDR3 protein. The top ten hold more than 4% of the sample, which has about 34,000 distinct CDR3 sequences, about three fifths seen once. Here the sequenced sample was T cells from blood (PBMCs), unsorted or a sorted subset (not recorded which), taken before or after yellow fever vaccination (not recorded which). The receptors were sampled from a woman younger than 30 who received the yellow fever vaccine.

The CDR3 loop is CASSHSTGAGANVLTF. Written as DNA, the CDR3 is TGCGCCAGCAGTCACAGCACAGGGGCTGGGGCCAACGTCCTGACTTTC. The chain has TRBV23-1 and TRBJ2-6; 7 bases are shared with TRBD1. TRBV23-1 is known as an ORF, though its function is uncertain. This CDR3 is 16 amino acids long. The trim removed 3 bases at V and 2 bases at J, leaving 4 bases unmatched.

The chain links TRBV18 to TRBJ1-1; 10 nucleotides match TRBD1. Unmatched junction bases numbered 0, after V lost 1 base and J lost 1 base. The V gene's germline CDR1 is KGHSH and CDR2 LQKENI. The CDR3 totals 15 residues. The CDR3 coding sequence is TGTGCCAGCTCACCACGGACAGGGGGGAACACTGAAGCTTTCTTT. Translated, it gives CASSPRTGGNTEAFF.

This clonotype was seen more than once but under ten times. The V gene is TRBV20-1, the J gene TRBJ1-2; D perhaps matches TRBD1 (5 bases). CDR1 and CDR2 (germline): DFQATT, SNEGSKA (reference sequence). The CDR3 extends over 11 amino acids. This chain's CDR3 is CRDRYRTGYTF. The CDR3 DNA follows: TGCAGAGACCGATACAGGACTGGCTACACCTTC.

The chain uses TRBV2 and TRBJ1-1; maybe TRBD1 (6 bases). Germline CDR1 and CDR2: SNHLY and FYNNEI. Between the trimmed V and J ends, which lost 2 bases and 0 bases, there was a span of 16 bases. There are 17 residues in the CDR3. CDR3 protein: CASSEREGDIMNTEAFF. The CDR3 region has the DNA TGTGCCAGCAGTGAAAGGGAAGGGGACATAATGAACACTGAAGCTTTCTTT.

This clonotype was counted between two and nine times. The gene calls are TRBV6-1 and TRBJ2-7; 7 nucleotides line up with TRBD1. The CDR3 loop spans 15 amino acids. CDR1 MNHNS and CDR2 SASEGT come from the germline V gene. V shed 6 bases, J shed 3 bases, and the junction held 11 bases outside the gene matches. Written as DNA, the CDR3 is TGTGCCAGCAGACACGCCCTGACAGGGTACTACGAGCAGTACTTC. Translation: CASRHALTGYYEQYF.

The V call is TRBV20-1, the J call TRBJ2-2, with 10 positions matching TRBD1. The CDR3 has 15 amino acids. The V and J ends lost 4 bases and 6 bases, in that order; junction bases with no gene match: 8. Germline assignment: CDR1 DFQATT and CDR2 SNEGSKA (reference sequence). CDR3: CSATLGQGGAGELFF. The CDR3 DNA reads as TGCAGTGCTACCCTAGGACAGGGGGGGGCCGGGGAGCTGTTTTTT.

The rearrangement joins TRBV29-1 to TRBJ1-3; D is ambiguous. Germline lookup yields CDR1 SQVTM and CDR2 ANQGSEA. The V and J ends lost 4 bases and 0 bases respectively, with 19 bases between them. The CDR3 length is 17 residues. This CDR3 is CSVGLNTASFSGNTIYF. The CDR3 DNA reads as TGCAGCGTTGGGTTAAACACAGCGTCTTTCTCTGGAAACACCATATATTTT.

The CDR3, as DNA: TGTGCCATCACTTCGGACAGGGGGCGCGTCTACGAGCAGTACGTC. Translating it yields CAITSDRGRVYEQYV. The chain combines TRBV10-3 with TRBJ2-7; TRBD1 matches at 11 bases. With 7 bases clipped from V and 3 bases from J, the junction kept 8 bases outside the gene matches. CDR3 length: 15 amino acids. Germline lookup yields CDR1 ENHRY and CDR2 SYGVKD.

This clonotype was observed a handful of times. The chain joins TRBV11-1 to TRBJ1-1; 7 nucleotides match TRBD1. Trimming cost V 5 bases and J 5 bases; bases outside gene matches: 8. The CDR3 is 14 residues long. Looked up from germline, CDR1 is SGHAT and CDR2 is FQDESV (reference sequence). For the CDR3, the DNA is TGTGCCAGCAGCCCCAAGGGGGCATCGACTGAAGCTTTCTTT. This codes for CASSPKGASTEAFF. The whole variable domain, remainder taken from reference TRBV11-1 and TRBJ1-1, is EAEVAQSPRYKITEKSQAVAFWCDPISGHATLYWYRQILGQGPELLVQFQDESVVDDSQLPKDRFSAERLKGVDSTLKIQPAELGDSAMYLCASSPKGASTEAFFGQGTRLTVV.

The rearrangement joins TRBV11-2 to TRBJ1-2, with no clear D. CDR1 is SGHAT, CDR2 FQNNGV, per germline. The CDR3 loop spans 14 amino acids. V shed 0 bases and J shed 4 bases, with 9 bases lying between them. The CDR3 loop is CASSLDVVGYGYTF. The CDR3 DNA sequence: TGTGCCAGCAGCTTAGATGTGGTTGGCTATGGCTACACCTTC.

The chain is built from TRBV10-1 and TRBJ2-2; 7 bases are shared with TRBD2. V was clipped by 6 bases and J by 7 bases; unmatched bases: 8. CDR3 length: 14 residues. CDR1 and CDR2 (germline): WNHNN, SYGVQD (reference sequence). The CDR3, as DNA: TGCGCCAGCAGCCTCAGCGGGACTGGCGGGGAGCTGTTTTTT. Translation gives CASSLSGTGGELFF.

The chain joins TRBV5-6 to TRBJ1-1; D ambiguous. CDR1 is SGHDT and CDR2 is YYEEEE in the germline V gene. Trimming pared 7 bases from V and 0 bases from J, leaving 16 bases between. The CDR3 contains 15 residues. The CDR3 sequence is CASRRTDLMNTEAFF. CDR3 DNA sequence: TGTGCCAGCCGTAGGACTGATCTTATGAACACTGAAGCTTTCTTT.

This clonotype was seen a handful of times. The chain joins TRBV5-1 to TRBJ1-4; D is undetermined. V was clipped by 0 bases and J by 8 bases, with 17 bases between them. Looked up from germline, CDR1 is SGHRS and CDR2 is YFSETQ. The CDR3 consists of 16 residues. CDR3 sequence: CASSLVSGERGEKLFF. The CDR3 coding sequence is TGCGCCAGCAGCTTGGTTTCGGGTGAACGTGGGGAAAAACTGTTTTTT.

J is TRBJ2-7 and V is TRBV6-1, with D unresolved. This CDR3 comprises 14 residues. CDR1 is MNHNS and CDR2 is SASEGT in the germline V gene. Trimming took 3 bases from V and 2 from J, leaving 11 bases between them. CDR3 coding DNA: TGTGCCAGCAGTGAGGGTCAGGAGCCCTACGAGCAGTACTTC. It yields the protein CASSEGQEPYEQYF.

The genes are TRBV10-3 and TRBJ2-7; 11 bases line up with TRBD2. CDR3 length: 14 amino acids. Germline CDR1 is ENHRY and CDR2 is SYGVKD. V lost 4 bases, J lost 3 bases, and 2 bases stayed unmatched. This CDR3 is CAISGLAGGYEQYF. In DNA, the CDR3 is TGTGCCATCAGTGGGCTAGCGGGAGGCTACGAGCAGTACTTC.

This clonotype was recorded a few times. The rearrangement uses TRBV20-1 and TRBJ2-5, with 9 bases fitting TRBD2. The CDR3 has 16 residues. Trimming at V came to 3 bases and at J to 5 bases, leaving 13 bases not matched to a gene. Germline CDR1 and CDR2: DFQATT and SNEGSKA (reference sequence). CDR3 sequence reads: CSARNRTGTSPETQYF. The DNA for the CDR3 is TGCAGTGCTAGGAACAGGACGGGGACTAGCCCGGAGACCCAGTACTTC.

Only a few counts were recorded for this clonotype. The chain employs TRBV27 and TRBJ2-7, with 8 bases that match TRBD2. V shed 5 bases and J 0 bases; nucleotides not matched to a gene: 6. This CDR3 spans 15 amino acids. Germline V CDR1 and CDR2: MNHEY, SMNVEV (reference sequence). The CDR3 DNA is TGTGCCAGCAGTCCCCCTAGCGGGCACTCCTACGAGCAGTACTTC. Translated, it gives CASSPPSGHSYEQYF.

The chain recombines TRBV20-1 with TRBJ2-1, with unresolved D. Trimming removed 4 bases from V and 7 bases from J, with 8 bases in between. The CDR3 is 11 residues long. Germline V gives CDR1 DFQATT, CDR2 SNEGSKA (reference sequence). DNA for the CDR3: TGCAGTGCTATCATTTTTAATGAGCAGTTCTTC. This encodes CSAIIFNEQFF.

This clonotype has just one count. The J gene is TRBJ2-1, the V gene TRBV7-6, with 8 bases matching TRBD2. V was pared by 1 base and J by 7 bases, with 9 bases of the junction left unmatched. CDR3 size: 16 residues. Germline CDR1 SGHVS, CDR2 FNYEAQ. CDR3 DNA: TGTGCCAGCAGCTTAGGACCAGCGGGAGATGGGAATGAGCAGTTCTTC. It translates to CASSLGPAGDGNEQFF.

The chain couples TRBV9 to TRBJ1-1; tentative D call: TRBD1 (5 bases). The V and J ends lost 4 bases and 6 bases respectively, with 13 bases between them. The CDR3 length is 13 residues. Germline loops: CDR1 SGDLS, CDR2 YYNGEE. The CDR3 loop is CASSPQEIAEAFF. CDR3 DNA sequence: TGTGCCAGCAGCCCACAGGAGATCGCTGAAGCTTTCTTT.

This chain joins TRBV7-8 and TRBJ2-1, with D hard to call. V shed 2 bases and J shed 10 bases, with 15 bases lying between them. The CDR3 spans 14 residues. Germline-derived CDR1 and CDR2 are SGHVS and FQNEAQ. In DNA, the CDR3 is TGTGCCAGCAGCTTACCGCAAATGGTCGCGGAGCAGTTCTTC. Amino acids: CASSLPQMVAEQFF.